These 16 T cell receptor beta chains were sequenced from one sample in a study of T cells after yellow fever vaccination. A single record per CDR3 protein comes from TCRdb applying MiXCR to the 5' RACE reads. The sample holds around 310,000 distinct CDR3 sequences; 8.5% to 9% are singletons and the top ten take about a sixth. The sample here was PBMCs, taken on the day of the first yellow fever vaccination. These receptors all stem from a man younger than 35 who received the YFV17D yellow fever vaccine.

The sample holds a few counts of this clonotype. The genes are TRBV6-2 or TRBV6-3 and TRBJ1-5; D remains ambiguous. Germline V CDR1 and CDR2: MNHEY, SVGEGT. The CDR3 is 16 amino acids. The V end lost 5 bases, the J end lost 5 bases, and 19 bases lay between the germline ends. CDR3 nucleotides: TGTGCCAGCAGTCCCTCCGCGCAGCTGGTTTATCAGCCCCAGCATTTT. Translation: CASSPSAQLVYQPQHF.

The chain is built from TRBV5-4 and TRBJ2-2; no firm D call. The V gene's germline CDR1 is SGHNT and CDR2 YYREEE (reference sequence). The CDR3 has 16 residues. Trimming removed 0 bases at V and 5 bases at J, with 14 bases between. The DNA of the CDR3 is TGTGCCAGCAGCTTGGCCGGTAGGGATTGGACCGGGGAGCTGTTTTTT. Protein sequence: CASSLAGRDWTGELFF.

CDR3 sequence reads: CASSLTQGSSGYTF. CDR3 sequence (DNA): TGTGCCAGCAGTTTAACCCAGGGGTCCTCTGGCTACACCTTC. This rearrangement joins TRBV2 to TRBJ1-2, with D possibly TRBD1 on 6 matching bases. Germline-derived CDR1 and CDR2 are SNHLY and FYNNEI. CDR3 length: 14 amino acids. V lost 5 bases, J lost 7 bases, and 17 bases lay in between.

This clonotype was detected a few times. V gene TRBV7-9 combines with J gene TRBJ1-2; unclear D gene. Trimming took 1 base from V and 3 from J, leaving 12 bases between them. This CDR3 region has 15 residues. The germline V gene has CDR1 SEHNR and CDR2 FQNEAQ (reference sequence). CDR3 sequence: CASSLGSAADYGYTF. As DNA, the CDR3 is TGTGCCAGCAGCTTAGGTTCGGCTGCCGACTATGGCTACACCTTC.

The J gene is TRBJ1-6, the V gene TRBV4-3; TRBD1 aligns across 10 bases. J gave up 7 bases and V 1 base, and 7 bases lay outside the gene matches. This CDR3 spans 17 amino acids. In germline, CDR1 is LGHNA, CDR2 YSLEER. The CDR3 coding sequence is TGCGCCAGCAGCCAAGCTCCTCCGGGACAGGGGAATTCACCCCTCCACTTT. Translating gives CASSQAPPGQGNSPLHF.

The chain joins TRBV20-1 to TRBJ1-6, with TRBD1 as a possible D gene (5 bases). The CDR3 has 14 residues. Trimming left V 1 base short and J 9 bases short, with 13 bases between. Germline lookup yields CDR1 DFQATT and CDR2 SNEGSKA (reference sequence). CDR3 DNA: TGCAGTGCTAGAGGTTTGGGGCAAGGTTCACCCCTCCACTTT. It translates to CSARGLGQGSPLHF.

The rearrangement uses TRBV12-3 or TRBV12-4 and TRBJ1-1; D unclear. V gave up 3 bases and J gave up 8 bases, with 10 bases separating them. The CDR3 is made up of 12 amino acids. In DNA, the CDR3 is TGTGCCAGCAGTTTTGAGTGGGCGGAAGCTTTCTTT. Protein sequence: CASSFEWAEAFF.

This clonotype was observed a few times. The gene calls are TRBV11-1 and TRBJ2-1, with 10 bases that match TRBD1. From germline, CDR1 is SGHAT and CDR2 FQDESV (reference sequence). The V and J ends lost 5 bases and 4 bases, in that order; junction bases with no gene match: 14. CDR3 length equals 18 residues. As DNA, the CDR3 is TGTGCCAGCAGCCAACCCCTTAAGGGACAGGGGAGTTACAATGAGCAGTTCTTC. It encodes CASSQPLKGQGSYNEQFF.

This clonotype was seen a handful of times. The chain uses TRBV9 and TRBJ1-2, with 8 bases identical to TRBD1. This CDR3 contains 15 residues. V gave up 0 bases and J gave up 4 bases; unmatched junction bases: 5. Germline values: CDR1 SGDLS, CDR2 YYNGEE. The DNA for the CDR3 is TGTGCCAGCAGCGTAGGAGGACAGGGTGGCTATGGCTACACCTTC. Its translation: CASSVGGQGGYGYTF.

This clonotype has only a few counts. CDR3 amino acids: CASSQDSSDTYEQYV. For the CDR3, the DNA is TGTGCCAGCAGCCAAGATAGCAGTGACACCTACGAGCAGTACGTC. The chain has TRBV3-1 and TRBJ2-7, with D hard to call. This CDR3 has 15 amino acids. Trimming took 0 bases from V and 2 from J, leaving 11 bases between them. Germline V gene sequence: CDR1 LGHDT, CDR2 YNNKEL (reference sequence).

This rearrangement joins TRBV6-5 to TRBJ1-1, with D perhaps matching TRBD1 (6 bases). Germline CDR1 reads MNHEY; CDR2 reads SVGAGI. This CDR3 is built from 16 residues. V shed 2 bases and J shed 4 bases, with 17 bases lying between them. The CDR3 protein is CASSYNLGGAITEAFF. The CDR3 DNA is TGTGCCAGCAGTTACAACCTGGGGGGCGCGATCACTGAAGCTTTCTTT.

This clonotype was found a few times. The V call is TRBV6-1, the J call TRBJ2-3, with 7 nucleotides matching TRBD1. Germline V gene lookup returns CDR1 MNHNS and CDR2 SASEGT. The CDR3 loop spans 14 amino acids. Unmatched junction bases numbered 5, after V lost 2 bases and J lost 6 bases. The CDR3 DNA reads as TGTGCCAGCAGTGAATTACAGGGGTCGGATACGCAGTATTTT. Its translation is CASSELQGSDTQYF.

This clonotype was seen a handful of times. The rearrangement links TRBV6-5 to TRBJ1-3; D is unresolved. V shed 2 bases and J shed 4 bases, with 12 bases lying between them. The CDR3 runs 15 residues. The germline V gene has CDR1 MNHEY and CDR2 SVGAGI. The CDR3 DNA is TGTGCCAGCAGTTACACGGTCGCGGTCGGAAACACCATATATTTT. Protein sequence: CASSYTVAVGNTIYF.

The sample holds a few counts of this clonotype. The gene calls are TRBV6-2 or TRBV6-3 and TRBJ1-5; a weak D match, TRBD1 (6 bases). V lost 5 bases to trimming and J lost 0 bases, with 11 bases between them. Per the germline V gene, CDR1 is MNHEY and CDR2 is SVGEGT. CDR3 length equals 15 residues. As DNA, the CDR3 is TGTGCCAGCAGTATACAGGGATATAGCAATCAGCCCCAGCATTTT. It specifies CASSIQGYSNQPQHF.

V gene TRBV7-8 combines with J gene TRBJ2-5; 12 bases align to TRBD2. V was clipped by 1 base and J by 4 bases; unmatched bases: 4. The germline gives CDR1 SGHVS, CDR2 FQNEAQ. CDR3 size: 16 residues. For the CDR3, the DNA is TGTGCCAGCAGCTTAGAGGCTAGCGGGGGGGGAGAGACCCAGTACTTC. It codes for CASSLEASGGGETQYF.

This clonotype came up a few times. This chain links TRBV6-2 or TRBV6-3 with TRBJ1-2; 10 bases are shared with TRBD1. The CDR3 runs to 16 residues. Per germline, CDR1 MNHEY and CDR2 SVGEGT. The ends lost 2 bases at V and 6 bases at J; junction bases unmatched: 9. CDR3 in amino acids: CASSYTYPGTGDGYTF. The CDR3, as DNA: TGTGCCAGCAGTTACACCTATCCCGGGACAGGGGATGGCTACACCTTC.